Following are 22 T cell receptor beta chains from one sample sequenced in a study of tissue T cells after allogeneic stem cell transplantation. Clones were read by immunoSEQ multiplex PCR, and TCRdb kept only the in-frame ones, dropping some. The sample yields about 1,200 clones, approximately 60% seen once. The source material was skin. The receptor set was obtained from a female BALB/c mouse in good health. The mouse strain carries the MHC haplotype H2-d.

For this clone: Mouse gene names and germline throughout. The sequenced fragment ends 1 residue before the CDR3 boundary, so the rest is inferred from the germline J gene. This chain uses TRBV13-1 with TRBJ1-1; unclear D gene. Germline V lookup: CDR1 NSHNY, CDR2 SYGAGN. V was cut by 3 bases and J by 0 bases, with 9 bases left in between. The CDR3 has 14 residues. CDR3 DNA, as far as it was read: TGTGCCAGCAGTGCAAGGGCTGCAAACACAGAAGTCTTC. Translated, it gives CASSARAANTEVF. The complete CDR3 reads CASSARAANTEVFF.

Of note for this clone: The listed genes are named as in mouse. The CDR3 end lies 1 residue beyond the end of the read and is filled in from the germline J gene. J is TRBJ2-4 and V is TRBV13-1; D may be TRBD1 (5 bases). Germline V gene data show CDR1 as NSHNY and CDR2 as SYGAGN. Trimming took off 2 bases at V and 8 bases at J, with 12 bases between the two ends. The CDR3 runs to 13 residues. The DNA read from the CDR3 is TGTGCCAGCAGTGAGGGCAGGGAGGGCACCTTGTAC. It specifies CASSEGREGTLY. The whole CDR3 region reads CASSEGREGTLYF.

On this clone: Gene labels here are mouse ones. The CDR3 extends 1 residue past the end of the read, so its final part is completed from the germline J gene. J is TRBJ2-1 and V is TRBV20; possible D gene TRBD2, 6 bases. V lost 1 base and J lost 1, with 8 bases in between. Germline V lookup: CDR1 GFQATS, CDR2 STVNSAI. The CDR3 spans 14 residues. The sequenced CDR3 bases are TGTGGTGCTAGGGCCTGGGGAAACTATGCTGAGCAGTTC. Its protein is CGARAWGNYAEQF. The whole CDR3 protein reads CGARAWGNYAEQFF.

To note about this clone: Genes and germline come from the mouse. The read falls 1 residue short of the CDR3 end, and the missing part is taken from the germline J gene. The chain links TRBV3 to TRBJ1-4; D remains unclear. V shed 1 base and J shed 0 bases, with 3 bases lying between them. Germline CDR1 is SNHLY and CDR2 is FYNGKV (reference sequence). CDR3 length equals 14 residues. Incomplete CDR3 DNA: TGTGCCAGCAGCTTAGACATTTCCAACGAAAGATTATTT. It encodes CASSLDISNERLF. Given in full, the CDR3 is CASSLDISNERLFF. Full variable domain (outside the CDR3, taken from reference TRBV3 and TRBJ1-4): GPKVLQIPSHQIIDMGQMVTLNCDPVSNHLYFYWYKQILGQQMEFLVNFYNGKVMEKSKLFKDQFSVERPDGSYFTLKIQPTALEDSAVYFCASSLDISNERLFFGHGTKLSVL.

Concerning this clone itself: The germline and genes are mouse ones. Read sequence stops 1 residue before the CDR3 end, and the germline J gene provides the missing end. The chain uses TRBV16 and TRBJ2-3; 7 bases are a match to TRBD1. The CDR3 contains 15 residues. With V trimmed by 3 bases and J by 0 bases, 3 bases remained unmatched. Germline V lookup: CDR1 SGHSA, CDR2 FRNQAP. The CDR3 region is CASSFPQGSAETLYF. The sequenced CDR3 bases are TGTGCAAGCAGCTTCCCACAGGGGAGTGCAGAAACGCTGTAT. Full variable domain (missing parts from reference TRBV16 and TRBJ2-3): NAGVIQTPRHKVTGKGQEATLWCEPISGHSAVFWYRQTIVQGLEFLTYFRNQAPIDDSGMPKERFSAQMPNQSHSTLKIQSTQPQDSAVYLCASSFPQGSAETLYFGSGTRLTVL.

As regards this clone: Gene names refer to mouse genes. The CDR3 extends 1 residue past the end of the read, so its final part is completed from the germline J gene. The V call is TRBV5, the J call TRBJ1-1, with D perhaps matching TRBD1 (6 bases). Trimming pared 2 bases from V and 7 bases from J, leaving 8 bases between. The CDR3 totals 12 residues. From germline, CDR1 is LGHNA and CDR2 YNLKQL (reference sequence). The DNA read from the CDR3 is TGTGCCAGCAGCCAACCGGGACAAGAAGTCTTC. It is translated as CASSQPGQEVF. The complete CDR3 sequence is CASSQPGQEVFF.

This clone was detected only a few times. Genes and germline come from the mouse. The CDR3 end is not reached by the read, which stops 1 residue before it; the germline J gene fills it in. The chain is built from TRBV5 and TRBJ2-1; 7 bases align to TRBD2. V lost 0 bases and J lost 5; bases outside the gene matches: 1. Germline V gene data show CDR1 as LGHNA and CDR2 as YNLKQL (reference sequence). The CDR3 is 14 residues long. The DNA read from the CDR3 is TGTGCCAGCAGCCAAGACGGGGGGGATGCTGAGCAGTTC. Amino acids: CASSQDGGDAEQF. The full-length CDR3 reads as CASSQDGGDAEQFF.

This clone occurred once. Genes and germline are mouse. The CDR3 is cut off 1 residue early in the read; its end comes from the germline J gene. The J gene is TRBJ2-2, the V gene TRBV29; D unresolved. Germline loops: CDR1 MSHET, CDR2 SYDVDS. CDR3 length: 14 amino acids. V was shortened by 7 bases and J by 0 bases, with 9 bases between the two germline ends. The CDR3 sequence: CASKPGTNTGQLYF. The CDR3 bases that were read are TGTGCTAGCAAACCGGGAACAAACACCGGGCAGCTCTAC.

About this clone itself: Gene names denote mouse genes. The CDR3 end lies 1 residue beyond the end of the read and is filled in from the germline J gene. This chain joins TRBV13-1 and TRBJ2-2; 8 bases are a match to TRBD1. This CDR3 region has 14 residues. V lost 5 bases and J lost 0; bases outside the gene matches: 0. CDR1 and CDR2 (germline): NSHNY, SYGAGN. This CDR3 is CASRTGANTGQLYF. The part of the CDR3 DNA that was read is TGTGCCAGCAGGACAGGGGCAAACACCGGGCAGCTCTAC.

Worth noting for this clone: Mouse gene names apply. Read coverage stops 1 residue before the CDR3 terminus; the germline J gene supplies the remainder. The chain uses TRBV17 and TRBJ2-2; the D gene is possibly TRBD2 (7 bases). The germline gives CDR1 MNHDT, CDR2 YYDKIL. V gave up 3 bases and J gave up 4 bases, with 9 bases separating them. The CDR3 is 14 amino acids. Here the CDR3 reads CASSSWGATGQLYF. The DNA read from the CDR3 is TGTGCTAGCAGTAGTTGGGGGGCCACCGGGCAGCTCTAC.

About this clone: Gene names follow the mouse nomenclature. The CDR3 sequence: CASSQGLGGRWAEQFF. CDR3 DNA, as far as it was read: TGTGCCAGCAGCCAAGGACTGGGGGGGCGCTGGGCTGAGCAGTTC. This chain joins TRBV5 and TRBJ2-1, with 12 bases that match TRBD2. The read comes to an end 1 residue before the CDR3 does, leaving the germline J gene to fill in the end. The CDR3 contains 16 residues. Germline-derived CDR1 and CDR2 are LGHNA and YNLKQL (reference sequence). V was pared by 1 base and J by 7 bases, with 5 bases of the junction left unmatched.

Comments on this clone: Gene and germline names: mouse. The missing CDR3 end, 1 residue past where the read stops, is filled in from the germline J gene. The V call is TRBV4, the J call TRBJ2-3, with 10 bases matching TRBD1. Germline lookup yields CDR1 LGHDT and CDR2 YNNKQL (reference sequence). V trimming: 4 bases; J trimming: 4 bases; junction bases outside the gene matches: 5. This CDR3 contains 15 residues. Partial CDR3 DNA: TGTGCCAGCAGCTTCCGGGACAGGGGACCAGAAACGCTGTAT. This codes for CASSFRDRGPETLY. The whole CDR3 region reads CASSFRDRGPETLYF.

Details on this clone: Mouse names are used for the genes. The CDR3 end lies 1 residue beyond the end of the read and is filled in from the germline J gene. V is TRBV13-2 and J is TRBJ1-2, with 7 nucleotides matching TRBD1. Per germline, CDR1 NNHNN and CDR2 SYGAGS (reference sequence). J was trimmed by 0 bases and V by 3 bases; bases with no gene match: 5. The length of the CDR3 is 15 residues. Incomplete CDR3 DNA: TGTGCCAGCGGTGCAGCAGGGACAGCAAACTCCGACTACACC. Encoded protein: CASGAAGTANSDYT. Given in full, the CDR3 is CASGAAGTANSDYTF.

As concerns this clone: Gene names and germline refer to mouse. The CDR3 bases that were read are TGTGCCAGCAGTGATTTTGGGGGCGACAGTCAAAACACCTTGTAC. Its translation: CASSDFGGDSQNTLY. The whole CDR3 is CASSDFGGDSQNTLYF. V gene TRBV13-3 combines with J gene TRBJ2-4; D assignment may be TRBD1 or TRBD2 (6 bases each). The read is 1 residue too short to cover the CDR3 end, so that end is filled in from the germline J gene. Germline V gene lookup returns CDR1 NNHDY and CDR2 SYVADS. Trimming left V 1 base short and J 0 bases short, with 12 bases between. This CDR3 comprises 16 residues.

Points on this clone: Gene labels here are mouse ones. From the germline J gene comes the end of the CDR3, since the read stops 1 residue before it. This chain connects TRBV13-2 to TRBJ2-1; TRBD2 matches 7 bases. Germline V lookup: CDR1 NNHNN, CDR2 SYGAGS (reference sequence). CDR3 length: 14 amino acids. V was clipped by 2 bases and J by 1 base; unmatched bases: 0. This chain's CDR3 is CASGDWGNYAEQFF. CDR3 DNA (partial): TGTGCCAGCGGTGACTGGGGGAACTATGCTGAGCAGTTC.

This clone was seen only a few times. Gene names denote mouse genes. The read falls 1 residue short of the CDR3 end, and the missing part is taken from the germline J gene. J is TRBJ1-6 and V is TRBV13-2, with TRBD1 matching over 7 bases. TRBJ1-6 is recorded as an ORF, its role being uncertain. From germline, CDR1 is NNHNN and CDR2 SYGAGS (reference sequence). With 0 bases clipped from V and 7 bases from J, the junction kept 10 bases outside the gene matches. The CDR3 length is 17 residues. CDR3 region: CASGDANEGARNSPLYF. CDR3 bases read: TGTGCCAGCGGTGATGCGAACGAGGGGGCGCGGAATTCGCCCCTCTAC.

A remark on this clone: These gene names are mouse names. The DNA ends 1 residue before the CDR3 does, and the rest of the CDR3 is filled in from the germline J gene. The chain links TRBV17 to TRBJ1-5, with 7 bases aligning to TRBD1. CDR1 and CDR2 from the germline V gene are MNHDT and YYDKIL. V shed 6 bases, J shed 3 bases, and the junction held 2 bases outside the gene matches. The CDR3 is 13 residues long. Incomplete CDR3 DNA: TGTGCTAGCAGCCACAGGGGCAACCAGGCTCCGCTT. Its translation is CASSHRGNQAPL. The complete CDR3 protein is CASSHRGNQAPLF. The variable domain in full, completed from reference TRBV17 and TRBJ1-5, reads DTTVKQNPRYKLARVGKPVNLICSQTMNHDTMYWYQKKPNQAPKLLLFYYDKILNREADTFEKFQSSRPNNSFCSLYIGSAGLEYSAMYLCASSHRGNQAPLFGEGTRLSVL.

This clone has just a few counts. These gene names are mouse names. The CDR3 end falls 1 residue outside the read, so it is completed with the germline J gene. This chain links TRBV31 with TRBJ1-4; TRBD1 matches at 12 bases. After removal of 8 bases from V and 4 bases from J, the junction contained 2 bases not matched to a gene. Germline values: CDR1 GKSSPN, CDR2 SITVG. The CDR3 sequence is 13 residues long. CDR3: CAGTGGVNERLFF. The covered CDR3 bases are TGTGCCGGGACAGGGGGCGTCAACGAAAGATTATTT.

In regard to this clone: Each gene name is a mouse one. The CDR3 region is CASSDATGGDEQYF. CDR3 bases read: TGTGCCAGCAGTGATGCAACTGGGGGGGATGAACAGTAC. This sequence joins TRBV13-1 and TRBJ2-7; 10 bases fit TRBD2. The observed sequence ends 1 residue before the CDR3 terminus, with the missing tail filled in from the germline J gene. Germline values: CDR1 NSHNY, CDR2 SYGAGN. The J segment lost 5 bases and the V segment lost 0 bases, leaving 2 bases of the junction unmatched. The CDR3 covers 14 residues.

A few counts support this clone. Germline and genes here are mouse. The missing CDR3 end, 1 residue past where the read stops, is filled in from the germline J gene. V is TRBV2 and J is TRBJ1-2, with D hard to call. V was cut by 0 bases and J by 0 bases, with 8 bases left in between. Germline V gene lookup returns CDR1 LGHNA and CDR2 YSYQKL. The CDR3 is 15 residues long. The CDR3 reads CASSQDRAANSDYTF. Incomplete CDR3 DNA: TGTGCCAGCAGCCAAGATAGGGCAGCAAACTCCGACTACACC.

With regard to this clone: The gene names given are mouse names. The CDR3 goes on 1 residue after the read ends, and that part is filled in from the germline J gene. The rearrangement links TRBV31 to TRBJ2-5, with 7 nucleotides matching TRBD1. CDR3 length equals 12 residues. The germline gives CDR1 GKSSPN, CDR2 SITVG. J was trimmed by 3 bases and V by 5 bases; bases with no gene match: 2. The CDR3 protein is CAWGDSQDTQYF. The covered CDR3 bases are TGTGCCTGGGGGGACAGTCAAGACACCCAGTAC.

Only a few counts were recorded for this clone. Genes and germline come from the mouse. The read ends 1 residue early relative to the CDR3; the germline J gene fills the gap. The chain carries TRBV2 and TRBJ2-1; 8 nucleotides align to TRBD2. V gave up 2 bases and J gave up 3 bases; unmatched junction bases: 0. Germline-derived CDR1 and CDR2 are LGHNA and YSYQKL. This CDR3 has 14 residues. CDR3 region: CASSQWGGYAEQFF. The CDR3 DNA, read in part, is TGTGCCAGCAGCCAATGGGGGGGCTATGCTGAGCAGTTC.